These 7 T cell receptor beta chains share one sample of origin, sequenced in a study of blood T cell repertoires in COVID-19. Sequencing was performed with immunoSEQ multiplex PCR; in TCRdb, only in-frame clones are kept and a portion is missing. This sample carries hundreds of thousands of clones, about 68% of them seen once, and the ten largest clones take around 3.4%. The sample was peripheral blood. Receptor source: an elderly woman with acute or convalescent COVID-19.

The chain combines TRBV19 with TRBJ2-5, with 7 positions matching TRBD1. The trim removed 3 bases at V and 9 bases at J, leaving 7 bases unmatched. CDR3 length: 13 amino acids. Looked up from germline, CDR1 is LNHDA and CDR2 is SQIVND (reference sequence). The CDR3 region has the DNA TGTGCCAGTAGTATGAGGGGGCAGGGGGCCCAGTACTTC. It encodes CASSMRGQGAQYF.

There are a few counts of this clone. This chain connects TRBV5-4 to TRBJ2-1; 12 bases align to TRBD2. CDR1 is SGHNT, CDR2 YYREEE, per germline (reference sequence). This CDR3 contains 16 residues. The junction had 7 bases not matched to a gene; V was cut back by 0 bases and J by 9 bases. CDR3 region: CASSLDSRTSGAEQFF. In nucleotides, the CDR3 is TGTGCCAGCAGCTTGGACAGTCGGACTAGCGGGGCTGAGCAGTTCTTC.

The chain has TRBV5-1 and TRBJ1-1; the match to TRBD1 covers 7 bases. Germline assignment: CDR1 SGHRS and CDR2 YFSETQ. CDR3 length: 15 residues. With 5 bases clipped from V and 0 bases from J, the junction kept 7 bases outside the gene matches. CDR3 in DNA: TGCGCCAGCAGAAGCCCAGGGGGTATGAACACTGAAGCTTTCTTT. Its translation: CASRSPGGMNTEAFF.

Worth noting for this clone: Its ends do not fully match the called genes, so a read error is possible. The chain joins TRBV7-8 to TRBJ2-3; TRBD2 might be the D (7 bases). The CDR3 extends over 13 amino acids. Germline V CDR1 and CDR2: SGHVS, FQNEAQ. The CDR3 bases are TGTGCCAGCAGCTTAGCGCTTGGGGGGGGACAAGTTTTT. It encodes CASSLALGGGQVF.

This clone was detected only once. The rearrangement links TRBV19 to TRBJ2-1, with 11 bases matching TRBD2. There are 16 residues in the CDR3. V shed 4 bases and J 6 bases; nucleotides not matched to a gene: 8. Germline V CDR1 and CDR2: LNHDA, SQIVND (reference sequence). CDR3 protein: CASSNIAGGPGNEQFF. CDR3 DNA: TGTGCCAGTAGTAACATAGCGGGAGGGCCGGGCAATGAGCAGTTCTTC.

The chain couples TRBV6-5 to TRBJ2-1; TRBD1 aligns across 7 bases. This CDR3 has 15 amino acids. The germline gives CDR1 MNHEY, CDR2 SVGAGI. V lost 7 bases and J lost 6; bases outside the gene matches: 12. CDR3 protein: CASTNGERGPNEQFF. The CDR3 DNA sequence: TGTGCCAGCACTAACGGCGAGAGGGGGCCCAATGAGCAGTTCTTC.

J is TRBJ1-2 and V is TRBV2, with 7 bases lining up with TRBD1. Germline V gives CDR1 SNHLY, CDR2 FYNNEI. V shed 5 bases, J shed 5 bases, and the junction held 14 bases outside the gene matches. There are 16 residues in the CDR3. The CDR3 sequence is CASSMMAGTVNYGYTF. The CDR3 bases are TGTGCCAGCAGTATGATGGCCGGGACAGTAAATTATGGCTACACCTTC.